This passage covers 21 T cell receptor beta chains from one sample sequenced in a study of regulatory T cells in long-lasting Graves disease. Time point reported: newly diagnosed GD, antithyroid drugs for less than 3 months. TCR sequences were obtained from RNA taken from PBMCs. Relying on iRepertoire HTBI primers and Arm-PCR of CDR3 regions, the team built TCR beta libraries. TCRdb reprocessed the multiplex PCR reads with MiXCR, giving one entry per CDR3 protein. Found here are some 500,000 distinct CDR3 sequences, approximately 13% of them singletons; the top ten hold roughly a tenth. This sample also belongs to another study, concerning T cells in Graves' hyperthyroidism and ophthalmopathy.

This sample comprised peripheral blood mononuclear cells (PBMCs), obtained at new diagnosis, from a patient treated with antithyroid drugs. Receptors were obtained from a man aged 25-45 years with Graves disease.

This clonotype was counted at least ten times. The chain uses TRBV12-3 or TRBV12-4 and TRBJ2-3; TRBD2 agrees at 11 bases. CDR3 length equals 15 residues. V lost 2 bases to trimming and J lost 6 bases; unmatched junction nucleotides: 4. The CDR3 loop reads CASSLILAGADTQYF. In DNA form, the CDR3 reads TGTGCCAGCAGTTTAATACTAGCGGGGGCGGATACGCAGTATTTT.

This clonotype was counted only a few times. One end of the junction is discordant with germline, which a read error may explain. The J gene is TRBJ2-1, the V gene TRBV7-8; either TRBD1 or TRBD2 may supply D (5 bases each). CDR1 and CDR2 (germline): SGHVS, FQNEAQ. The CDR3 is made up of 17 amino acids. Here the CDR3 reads CASGLARFRDQYNEQFF. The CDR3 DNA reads TGTGCCAGCGGCTTAGCGCGATTTAGGGACCAGTACAATGAGCAGTTCTTC. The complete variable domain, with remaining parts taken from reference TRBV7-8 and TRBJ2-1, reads GAGVSQSPRYKVAKRGQDVALRCDPISGHVSLFWYQQALGQGPEFLTYFQNEAQLDKSGLPSDRFFAERPEGSVSTLKIQRTQQEDSAVYLCASGLARFRDQYNEQFFGPGTRLTVL.

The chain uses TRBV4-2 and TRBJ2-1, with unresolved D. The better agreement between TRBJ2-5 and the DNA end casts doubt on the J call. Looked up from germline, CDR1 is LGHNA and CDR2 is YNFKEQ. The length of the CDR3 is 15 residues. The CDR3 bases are TGTGCCAGCAGCCAAGTTAGGGCGTCCCAAGAGACCCAGTACTTC. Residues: CASSQVRASQETQYF.

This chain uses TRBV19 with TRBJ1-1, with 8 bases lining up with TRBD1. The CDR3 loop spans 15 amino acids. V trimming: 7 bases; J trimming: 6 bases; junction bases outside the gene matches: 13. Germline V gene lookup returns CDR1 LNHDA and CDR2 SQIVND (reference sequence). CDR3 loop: CASIPLDRGLSEAFF. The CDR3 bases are TGTGCCAGTATCCCCCTAGACAGGGGTTTATCTGAAGCTTTCTTT.

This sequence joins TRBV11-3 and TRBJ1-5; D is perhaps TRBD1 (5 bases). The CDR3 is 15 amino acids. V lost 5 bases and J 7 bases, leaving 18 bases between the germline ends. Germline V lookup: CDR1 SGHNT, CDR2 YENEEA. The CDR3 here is CASSTGGTGEQPQHF. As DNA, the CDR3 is TGTGCCAGCAGCACCGGGGGGACCGGGGAGCAGCCCCAGCATTTT.

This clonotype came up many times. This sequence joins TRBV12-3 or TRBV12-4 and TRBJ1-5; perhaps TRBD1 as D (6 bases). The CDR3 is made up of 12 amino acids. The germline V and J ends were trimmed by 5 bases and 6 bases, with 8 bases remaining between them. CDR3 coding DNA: TGTGCCAGCAGTACCAGGGGTCAGCCCCAGCATTTT. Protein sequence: CASSTRGQPQHF.

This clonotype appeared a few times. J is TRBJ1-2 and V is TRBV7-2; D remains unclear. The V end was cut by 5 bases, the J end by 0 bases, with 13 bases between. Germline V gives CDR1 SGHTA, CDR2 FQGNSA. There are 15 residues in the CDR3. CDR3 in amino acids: CASSQTDGANYGYTF. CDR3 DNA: TGTGCCAGCAGCCAAACGGACGGAGCTAACTATGGCTACACCTTC.

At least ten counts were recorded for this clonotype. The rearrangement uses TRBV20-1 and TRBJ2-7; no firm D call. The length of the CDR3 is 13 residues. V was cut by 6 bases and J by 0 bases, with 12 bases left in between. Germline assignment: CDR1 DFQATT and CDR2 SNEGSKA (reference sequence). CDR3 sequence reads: CSAFEESSYEQYF. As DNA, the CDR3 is TGCAGTGCCTTCGAGGAGAGCTCCTACGAGCAGTACTTC.

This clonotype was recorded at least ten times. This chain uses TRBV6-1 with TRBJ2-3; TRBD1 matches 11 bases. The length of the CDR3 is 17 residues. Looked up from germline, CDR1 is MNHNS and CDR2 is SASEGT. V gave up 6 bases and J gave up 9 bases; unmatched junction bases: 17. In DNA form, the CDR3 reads TGTGCCAGCAGAGCGGCGCCCGGACAGGGGGCGAGGAAGACGCAGTATTTT. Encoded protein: CASRAAPGQGARKTQYF.

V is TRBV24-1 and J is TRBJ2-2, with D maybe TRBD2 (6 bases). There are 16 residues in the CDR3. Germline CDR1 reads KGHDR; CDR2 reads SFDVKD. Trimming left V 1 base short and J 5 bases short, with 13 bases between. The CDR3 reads CATSDLGGSRTGELFF. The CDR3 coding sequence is TGTGCCACCAGTGATTTAGGAGGGAGCCGGACCGGGGAGCTGTTTTTT.

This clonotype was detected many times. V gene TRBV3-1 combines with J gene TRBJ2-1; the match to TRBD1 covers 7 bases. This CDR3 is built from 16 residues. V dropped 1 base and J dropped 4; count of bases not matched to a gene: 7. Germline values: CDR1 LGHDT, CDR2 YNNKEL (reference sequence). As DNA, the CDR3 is TGTGCCAGCAGCCAAGCAGGGACAGTCGAGTACAATGAGCAGTTCTTC. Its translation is CASSQAGTVEYNEQFF.

CDR3 nucleotides: TGTGCCACCAGTGATTTTGGTGCGGGAGGAGACGATACGCAGTATTTT. Translated: CATSDFGAGGDDTQYF. V is TRBV24-1 and J is TRBJ2-3; 8 bases line up with TRBD2. The germline CDR1 and CDR2 sequences are KGHDR and SFDVKD. The CDR3 runs 16 residues. V trimming: 1 base; J trimming: 6 bases; junction bases outside the gene matches: 8.

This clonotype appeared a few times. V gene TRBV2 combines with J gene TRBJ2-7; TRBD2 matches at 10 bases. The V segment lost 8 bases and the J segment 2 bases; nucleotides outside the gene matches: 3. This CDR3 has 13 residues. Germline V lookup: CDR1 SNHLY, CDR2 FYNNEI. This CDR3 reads CASQRGGPYEQYF. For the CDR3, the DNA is TGTGCCAGCCAGCGGGGGGGCCCCTACGAGCAGTACTTC.

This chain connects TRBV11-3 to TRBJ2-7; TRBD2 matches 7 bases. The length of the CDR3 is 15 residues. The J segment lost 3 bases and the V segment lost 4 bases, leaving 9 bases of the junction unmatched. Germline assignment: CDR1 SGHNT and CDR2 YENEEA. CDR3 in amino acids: CASSWIWREIYEQYF. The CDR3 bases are TGTGCCAGCAGCTGGATTTGGCGGGAGATCTACGAGCAGTACTTC.

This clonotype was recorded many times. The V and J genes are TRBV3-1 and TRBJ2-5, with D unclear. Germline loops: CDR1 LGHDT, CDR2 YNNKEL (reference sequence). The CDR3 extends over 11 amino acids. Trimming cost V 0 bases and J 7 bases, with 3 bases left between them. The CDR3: CASSQEATQYF. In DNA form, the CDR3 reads TGTGCCAGCAGCCAAGAAGCGACCCAGTACTTC.

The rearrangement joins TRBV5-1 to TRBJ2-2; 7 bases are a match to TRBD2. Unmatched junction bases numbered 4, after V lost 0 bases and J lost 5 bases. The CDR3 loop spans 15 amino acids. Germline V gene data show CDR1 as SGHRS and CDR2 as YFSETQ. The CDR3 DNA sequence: TGCGCCAGCAGCTTGGGCGGGAGATTGACCGGGGAGCTGTTTTTT. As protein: CASSLGGRLTGELFF.

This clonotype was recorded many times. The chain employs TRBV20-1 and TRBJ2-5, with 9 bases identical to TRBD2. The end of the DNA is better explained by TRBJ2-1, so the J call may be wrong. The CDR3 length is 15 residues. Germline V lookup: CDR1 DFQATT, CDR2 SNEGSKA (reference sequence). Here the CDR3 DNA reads TGCAGTGCTAGAGGTGCTAGCGGGACCGGGTATGAGCAGTTCTTC. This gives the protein CSARGASGTGYEQFF.

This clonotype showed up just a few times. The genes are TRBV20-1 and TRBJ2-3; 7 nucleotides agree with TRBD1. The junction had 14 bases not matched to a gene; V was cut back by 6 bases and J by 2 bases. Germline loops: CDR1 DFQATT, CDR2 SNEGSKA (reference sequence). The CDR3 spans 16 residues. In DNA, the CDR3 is TGCAGTGCCCTGTCCGGATCGGGGACAGACACAGATACGCAGTATTTT. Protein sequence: CSALSGSGTDTDTQYF.

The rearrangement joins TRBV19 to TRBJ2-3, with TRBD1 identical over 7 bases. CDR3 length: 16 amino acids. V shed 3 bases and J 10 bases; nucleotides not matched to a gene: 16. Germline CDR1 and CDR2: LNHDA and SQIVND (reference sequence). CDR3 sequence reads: CASSIHGTAIGMAQYF. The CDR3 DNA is TGTGCCAGTAGTATTCATGGGACAGCTATAGGCATGGCGCAGTATTTT.

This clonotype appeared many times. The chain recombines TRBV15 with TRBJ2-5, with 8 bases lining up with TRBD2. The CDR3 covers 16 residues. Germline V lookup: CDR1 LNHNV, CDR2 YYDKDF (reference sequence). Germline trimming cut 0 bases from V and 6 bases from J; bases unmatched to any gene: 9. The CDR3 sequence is CATSREGGGTKKTQYF. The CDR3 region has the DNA TGTGCCACCAGCAGAGAAGGCGGGGGGACCAAGAAGACCCAGTACTTC. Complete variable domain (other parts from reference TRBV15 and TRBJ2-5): DAMVIQNPRYQVTQFGKPVTLSCSQTLNHNVMYWYQQKSSQAPKLLFHYYDKDFNNEADTPDNFQSRRPNTSFCFLDIRSPGLGDTAMYLCATSREGGGTKKTQYFGPGTRLLVL.

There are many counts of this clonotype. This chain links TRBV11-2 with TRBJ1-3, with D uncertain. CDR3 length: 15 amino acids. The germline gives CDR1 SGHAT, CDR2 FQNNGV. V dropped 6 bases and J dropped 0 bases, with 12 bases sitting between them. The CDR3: CASSPTAVSGNTIYF. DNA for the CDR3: TGTGCCAGCAGTCCGACGGCGGTCTCTGGAAACACCATATATTTT.